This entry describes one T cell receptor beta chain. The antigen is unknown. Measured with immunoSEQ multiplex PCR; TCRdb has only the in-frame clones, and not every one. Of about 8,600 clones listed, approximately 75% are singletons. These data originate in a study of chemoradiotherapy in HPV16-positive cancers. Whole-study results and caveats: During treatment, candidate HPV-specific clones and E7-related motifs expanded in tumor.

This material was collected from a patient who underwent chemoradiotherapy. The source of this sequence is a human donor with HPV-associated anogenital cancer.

CDR3 DNA sequence: TGTGCCAGCAGTGACTCCCTCTCTGGGGCCAACGTCCTGACTTTC. Translation: CASSDSLSGANVLTF. The V call is TRBV25-1, the J call TRBJ2-6; no clear D. Deletions cut 3 bases from V and 0 bases from J, with 6 bases between. CDR1 is MGHDK, CDR2 SYGVNS, per germline. This CDR3 comprises 15 residues.